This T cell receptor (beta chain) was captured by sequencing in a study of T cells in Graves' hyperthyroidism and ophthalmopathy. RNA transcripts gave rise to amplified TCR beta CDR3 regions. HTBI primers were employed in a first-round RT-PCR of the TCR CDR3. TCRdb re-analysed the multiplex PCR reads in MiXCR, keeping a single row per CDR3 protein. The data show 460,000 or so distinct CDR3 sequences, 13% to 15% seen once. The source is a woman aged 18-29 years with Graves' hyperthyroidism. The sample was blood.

In DNA, the CDR3 is TGTGCCAGCTCACCGGCCCTAGCGGGAGGGAATGAGCAGTTCTTC. Encoded protein: CASSPALAGGNEQFF. The genes are TRBV18 and TRBJ2-1, with 12 positions matching TRBD2. The CDR3 totals 15 residues. Germline V gene data show CDR1 as KGHSH and CDR2 as LQKENI. J gave up 7 bases and V 3 bases, and 4 bases lay outside the gene matches.